This TCR beta chain comes out of a study of shared clonotypes between healthy human individuals. At the level of the study: Each donor's CD8 memory used one plate, CD8 naive two, each CD4 subset three.

The DNA input per sorted-subset replicate PCR was 150 to 200 ng, corresponding to around 28,000 T cell genomes. Assay: immunoSEQ multiplex PCR; the TCRdb copy retains only in-frame clones and omits some. This repertoire shows over a million clones, approximately 76% found once; its top ten account for approximately 1.5%. As for this clone: No antigen is known for it.

General study results and limits: Rarefaction showed that sequencing of sorted subsets was incomplete (despite large depth). Sampling covered nothing but blood. Tissue TCR repertoires likely differ from those found in blood.

The CDR3 length is 14 residues. Germline V CDR1 and CDR2: MGHRA, YSYEKL. The V end lost 2 bases, the J end lost 4 bases, and 9 bases lay between the germline ends. The specimen was memory CD4+ T cells sorted from blood. Indicated subset: CD45RA-negative fraction. The chain couples TRBV4-1 to TRBJ1-5; no clear D gene. The source is a young man in good health. As DNA, the CDR3 is TGCGCCAGCAGCCAACCGACATCGAATCAGCCCCAGCATTTT. It codes for CASSQPTSNQPQHF.